These 26 T cell receptor beta chains came from one sample sequenced in a study of T cells in Graves' hyperthyroidism and ophthalmopathy. Amplified regions were TCR beta CDR3 sequences from RNA transcripts. Initially, a first-round RT-PCR of the TCR CDR3 employed the HTBI primer set. Each CDR3 protein gets one entry after TCRdb re-called the multiplex PCR reads with MiXCR. Of roughly 500,000 distinct CDR3 sequences in the sample, under 60% were seen once. The sample taken for sequencing was peripheral blood or thyroid tissue (not recorded which). All receptors come from an adult woman with Graves' disease, either hyperthyroidism or ophthalmopathy (not recorded which).

The genes are TRBV20-1 and TRBJ1-5; 11 positions agree with TRBD1. The V gene's germline CDR1 is DFQATT and CDR2 SNEGSKA (reference sequence). V gave up 5 bases and J gave up 5 bases; unmatched junction bases: 8. This CDR3 has 15 amino acids. This CDR3 reads CSAFQPGQGDQPQHF. The DNA of the CDR3 is TGCAGTGCTTTTCAACCGGGACAGGGGGATCAGCCCCAGCATTTT.

The CDR3 sequence: CASSGQGRRPQHF. CDR3 coding DNA: TGTGCCAGCAGCGGACAGGGTAGGCGGCCCCAGCATTTT. V is TRBV9 and J is TRBJ1-5; 7 bases line up with TRBD1. CDR1 is SGDLS and CDR2 is YYNGEE in the germline V gene. CDR3 length equals 13 residues. J gave up 9 bases and V 3 bases, and 6 bases lay outside the gene matches.

The V and J genes are TRBV7-9 and TRBJ2-7; perhaps D is TRBD1 or TRBD2 (5 bases each). The CDR3 contains 17 residues. Deletions cut 3 bases from V and 2 bases from J, with 20 bases between. Germline values: CDR1 SEHNR, CDR2 FQNEAQ (reference sequence). The CDR3 DNA follows: TGTGCCAGCAGCTTTCAGGCTGGGACCGCATATCCCTACGAGCAGTACTTC. This encodes CASSFQAGTAYPYEQYF. Together with reference TRBV7-9 and TRBJ2-7, the CDR3 gives the full variable domain: DTGVSQNPRHKITKRGQNVTFRCDPISEHNRLYWYRQTLGQGPEFLTYFQNEAQLEKSRLLSDRFSAERPKGSFSTLEIQRTEQGDSAMYLCASSFQAGTAYPYEQYFGPGTRLTVT.

On this clonotype itself: A read error is likely, as this CDR3 ends without the conserved phenylalanine or tryptophan. The DNA is omitted, as the CDR3 cannot be located on it reliably, and the CDR3 follows TCRdb's listing. V is TRBV7-2 and J is TRBJ2-2; the listed D gene, TRBD1, was not tested against the DNA. CDR1 is SGHTA, CDR2 FQGNSA, per germline. The CDR3 is 9 residues long, counting both termini. The CDR3 loop reads CASSLARGG.

This clonotype occurred a few times. The genes are TRBV10-3 and TRBJ2-5; a possible D gene is TRBD1 (5 bases). Germline assignment: CDR1 ENHRY and CDR2 SYGVKD. This CDR3 has 15 residues. The V and J ends lost 10 bases and 5 bases respectively, with 23 bases between them. The CDR3 nucleotides read TGTGCCAGCTCACCACCGGGCAGGGCTTCTGAGACCCAGTACTTC. This sequence encodes CASSPPGRASETQYF.

This clonotype came up many times. The V and J genes are TRBV5-1 and TRBJ1-5, with D tentatively TRBD1 (5 bases). The CDR3 covers 15 residues. Trimming removed 2 bases at V and 0 bases at J, with 9 bases between. CDR1 is SGHRS, CDR2 YFSETQ, per germline. The CDR3 DNA reads as TGCGCCAGCAGCTTCGGGACTGATAGCAATCAGCCCCAGCATTTT. It encodes CASSFGTDSNQPQHF.

Concerning this clonotype itself: One junction end disagrees with the germline gene, perhaps due to a read error. This chain links TRBV6-5 with TRBJ2-6, with D tentatively TRBD2 (6 bases). From germline, CDR1 is MNHEY and CDR2 SVGAGI. There are 13 residues in the CDR3. In DNA, the CDR3 is TGTGCCAGCAGTGACTCGGGGGACAACGTCCTGACTTTC. Translation: CASSDSGDNVLTF.

The chain combines TRBV7-9 with TRBJ1-5, with D possibly being TRBD1 (5 bases). CDR3 length: 14 amino acids. Germline V gives CDR1 SEHNR, CDR2 FQNEAQ (reference sequence). The V and J ends lost 3 bases and 7 bases respectively, with 13 bases between them. The CDR3 loop reads CASSLGLAGQPQHF. CDR3 nucleotide sequence: TGTGCCAGCAGCTTGGGACTAGCGGGACAGCCCCAGCATTTT.

The J gene is TRBJ1-1, the V gene TRBV10-3; the match to TRBD1 covers 7 bases. Unmatched junction bases numbered 4, after V lost 6 bases and J lost 0 bases. CDR3 size: 14 residues. The germline CDR1 and CDR2 sequences are ENHRY and SYGVKD. The CDR3 coding sequence is TGTGCCATCAGCAGGACAGGCATGAACACTGAAGCTTTCTTT. The encoded protein is CAISRTGMNTEAFF.

The chain has TRBV7-9 and TRBJ2-2; D remains ambiguous. Germline assignment: CDR1 SEHNR and CDR2 FQNEAQ (reference sequence). The germline V and J ends were trimmed by 6 bases and 8 bases, with 13 bases remaining between them. The CDR3 totals 13 residues. The CDR3, as DNA: TGTGCCAGCAGTTACAAATACTCTGGGGAGCTGTTTTTT. Protein sequence: CASSYKYSGELFF. The whole variable domain, remainder taken from reference TRBV7-9 and TRBJ2-2, is DTGVSQNPRHKITKRGQNVTFRCDPISEHNRLYWYRQTLGQGPEFLTYFQNEAQLEKSRLLSDRFSAERPKGSFSTLEIQRTEQGDSAMYLCASSYKYSGELFFGEGSRLTVL.

V usage is TRBV7-9 and J usage is TRBJ2-7, with 7 bases matching TRBD1. V gave up 10 bases and J gave up 7 bases; unmatched junction bases: 13. The germline gives CDR1 SEHNR, CDR2 FQNEAQ (reference sequence). CDR3 length: 13 amino acids. CDR3 DNA: TGTGCCATCGATACAGGGGAAATGGATGAGCAGTACTTC. It is translated as CAIDTGEMDEQYF. Using reference TRBV7-9 and TRBJ2-7 for the parts outside the CDR3, the full variable domain is DTGVSQNPRHKITKRGQNVTFRCDPISEHNRLYWYRQTLGQGPEFLTYFQNEAQLEKSRLLSDRFSAERPKGSFSTLEIQRTEQGDSAMYLCAIDTGEMDEQYFGPGTRLTVT.

The chain recombines TRBV28 with TRBJ2-7; TRBD2 matches 12 bases. V shed 7 bases and J 7 bases; nucleotides not matched to a gene: 5. Germline V CDR1 and CDR2: MDHEN, SYDVKM. This CDR3 contains 13 residues. In DNA, the CDR3 is TGTGCCAGCATGCTAGCGGGAGGGAGGGAGCAGTACTTC. Protein: CASMLAGGREQYF.

As concerns this clonotype: One junction end disagrees with the germline gene, perhaps due to a read error. The chain recombines TRBV6-2 or TRBV6-3 with TRBJ1-1, with D tentatively TRBD1 (5 bases). The CDR3 is made up of 15 amino acids. Germline V CDR1 and CDR2: MNHEY, SVGEGT. DNA for the CDR3: TGTGCCAGCAGTAAAGCGACAGATATGAACGCTGAAGCTTTCTTT. Protein sequence: CASSKATDMNAEAFF.

This chain joins TRBV7-2 and TRBJ1-2; 9 bases are a match to TRBD1. Germline CDR1 SGHTA, CDR2 FQGNSA. The CDR3 is 15 residues long. The V segment lost 3 bases and the J segment 3 bases; nucleotides outside the gene matches: 5. CDR3 loop: CASSFQTGGHYGYTF. The CDR3 DNA follows: TGTGCCAGCAGCTTCCAGACAGGGGGGCACTATGGCTACACCTTC.

The chain employs TRBV2 and TRBJ1-2, with 9 bases fitting TRBD1. Germline V gives CDR1 SNHLY, CDR2 FYNNEI. V shed 4 bases and J 6 bases; nucleotides not matched to a gene: 3. The length of the CDR3 is 13 residues. In DNA, the CDR3 is TGTGCCAGCAGTGTCGGGACAGGGAATGGCTACACCTTC. Residues: CASSVGTGNGYTF.

This rearrangement joins TRBV28 to TRBJ1-1; maybe TRBD1 (5 bases). Germline V lookup: CDR1 MDHEN, CDR2 SYDVKM. The CDR3 covers 17 residues. V was trimmed by 3 bases and J by 0 bases, leaving 17 bases between them. The CDR3 DNA follows: TGTGCCAGCAGTTTCGTTGGAGGGGATCTGGTGAACACTGAAGCTTTCTTT. As protein: CASSFVGGDLVNTEAFF.

The chain is built from TRBV2 and TRBJ2-7; D perhaps matches TRBD1 (6 bases). Trimming removed 3 bases from V and 1 base from J, with 10 bases in between. The CDR3 totals 14 residues. Germline V gene sequence: CDR1 SNHLY, CDR2 FYNNEI. CDR3 DNA: TGTGCCAGCAGTGAGCAGGGGATGTCCTACGAGCAGTACTTC. This sequence encodes CASSEQGMSYEQYF.

This clonotype was detected a few times. The chain links TRBV18 to TRBJ2-1; a possible D gene is TRBD2 (6 bases). Trimming shortened V by 1 base and J by 6 bases, and 10 bases separated the two germline ends. Germline assignment: CDR1 KGHSH and CDR2 LQKENI. CDR3 length: 14 amino acids. The CDR3 loop is CASSPQGLSNEQFF. CDR3 nucleotides: TGTGCCAGCTCACCACAGGGACTGAGCAATGAGCAGTTCTTC.

About this clonotype: At one end, the junction sequence differs from germline, possibly due to a read error. This chain joins TRBV7-2 and TRBJ1-6, with TRBD1 matching 8 bases. CDR1 is SGHTA, CDR2 FQGNSA, per germline. The CDR3 has 15 residues. The CDR3 protein is CASSLTGVGFSPLHF. The CDR3 DNA reads as TGCGCCAGCAGCTTGACAGGGGTAGGTTTTTCACCCCTCCACTTT. Full variable domain (remainder filled in from reference TRBV7-2 and TRBJ1-6): GAGVSQSPSNKVTEKGKDVELRCDPISGHTALYWYRQSLGQGLEFLIYFQGNSAPDKSGLPSDRFSAERTGGSVSTLTIQRTQQEDSAVYLCASSLTGVGFSPLHFGNGTRLTVT.

In this sample, this clonotype turned up many times. A read error may produce the germline difference seen at one junction end. The chain employs TRBV12-5 and TRBJ2-7; a weak D match, TRBD1 (5 bases). The CDR3 is 13 amino acids. CDR1 and CDR2 from the germline V gene are LGHNT and FRNRAP. In nucleotides, the CDR3 is TGTGCTAGTGGTGGAAGGGAAAACAGGTACCCCGCTTTC. Protein product: CASGGRENRYPAF.

There are many counts of this clonotype. This chain uses TRBV9 with TRBJ2-7, with D maybe TRBD2 (6 bases). CDR1 is SGDLS and CDR2 is YYNGEE in the germline V gene. The CDR3 is made up of 13 amino acids. Trimming took off 10 bases at V and 7 bases at J, with 21 bases between the two ends. The CDR3 spells CASASGGTGEQYF. The CDR3, as DNA: TGTGCCTCCGCATCCGGAGGGACGGGGGAGCAGTACTTC.

In this sample, this clonotype turned up many times. The chain joins TRBV20-1 to TRBJ1-5, with D unclear. Germline CDR1 is DFQATT and CDR2 is SNEGSKA (reference sequence). The CDR3 runs to 14 residues. The ends were cut back, 3 bases at V and 2 bases at J, with 11 bases in the middle. DNA for the CDR3: TGCAGTGCTAGTCACAGCAATGGCAATCAGCCCCAGCATTTT. It codes for CSASHSNGNQPQHF.

To note about this clonotype: The junction does not match germline at one end; this may be a read error. The V gene is TRBV7-9, the J gene TRBJ2-7; 9 bases fit TRBD1. The CDR3 contains 14 residues. CDR1 SEHNR and CDR2 FQNEAQ come from the germline V gene (reference sequence). CDR3 loop: CASSIGTGSYEQYF. CDR3 coding DNA: TGTGCTAGCAGCATCGGGACAGGGAGTTACGAGCAGTACTTC.

This chain links TRBV10-3 with TRBJ1-5; maybe TRBD1 (5 bases). The length of the CDR3 is 16 residues. V was pared by 3 bases and J by 2 bases, with 14 bases between. Germline-derived CDR1 and CDR2 are ENHRY and SYGVKD. CDR3 region: CAISDVARAGNQPQHF. In DNA, the CDR3 is TGTGCCATCAGTGATGTCGCCAGGGCTGGCAATCAGCCCCAGCATTTT.

This clonotype was seen repeatedly, ten times or more. The rearrangement joins TRBV7-9 to TRBJ2-5, with a possible D match to TRBD1 (6 bases). Germline CDR1 reads SEHNR; CDR2 reads FQNEAQ (reference sequence). This CDR3 has 15 amino acids. The germline V and J ends were trimmed by 5 bases and 2 bases, with 15 bases remaining between them. The DNA of the CDR3 is TGTGCCAGCAGCCAAAGAAGAACAGGGCAAGAGACCCAGTACTTC. Translated, it gives CASSQRRTGQETQYF.

This clonotype was observed at least ten times. The chain combines TRBV9 with TRBJ2-3; D is perhaps TRBD1 or TRBD2 (5 bases each). The germline V gene has CDR1 SGDLS and CDR2 YYNGEE. This CDR3 region has 15 residues. Trimming stripped 6 bases from V and 2 bases from J, with 16 bases between. The DNA of the CDR3 is TGTGCCAGCAACATAGGGGAGTTCGTCACAGATACGCAGTATTTT. Its protein is CASNIGEFVTDTQYF. The full variable domain, its missing parts supplied by reference TRBV9 and TRBJ2-3, is DSGVTQTPKHLITATGQRVTLRCSPRSGDLSVYWYQQSLDQGLQFLIQYYNGEERAKGNILERFSAQQFPDLHSELNLSSLELGDSALYFCASNIGEFVTDTQYFGPGTRLTVL.